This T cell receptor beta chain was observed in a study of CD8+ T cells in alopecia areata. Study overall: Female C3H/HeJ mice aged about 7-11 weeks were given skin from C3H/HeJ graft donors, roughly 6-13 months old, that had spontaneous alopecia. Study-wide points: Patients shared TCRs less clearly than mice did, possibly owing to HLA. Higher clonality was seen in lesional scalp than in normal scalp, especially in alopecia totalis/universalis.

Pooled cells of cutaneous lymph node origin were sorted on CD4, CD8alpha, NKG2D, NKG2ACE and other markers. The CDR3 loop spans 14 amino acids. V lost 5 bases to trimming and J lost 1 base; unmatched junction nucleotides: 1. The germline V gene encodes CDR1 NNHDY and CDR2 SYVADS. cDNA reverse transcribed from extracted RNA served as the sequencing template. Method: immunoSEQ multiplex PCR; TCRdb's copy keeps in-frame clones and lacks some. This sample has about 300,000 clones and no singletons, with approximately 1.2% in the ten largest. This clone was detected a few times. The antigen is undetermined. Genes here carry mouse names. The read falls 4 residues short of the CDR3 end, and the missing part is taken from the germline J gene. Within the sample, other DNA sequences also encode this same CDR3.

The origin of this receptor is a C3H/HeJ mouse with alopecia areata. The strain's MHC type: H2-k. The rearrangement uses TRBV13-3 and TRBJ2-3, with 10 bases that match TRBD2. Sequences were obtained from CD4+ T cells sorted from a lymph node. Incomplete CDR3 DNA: TGTGCCAGCAGAGGACTGGGGGGTGCAGAA. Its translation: CASRGLGGAE. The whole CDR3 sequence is CASRGLGGAETLYF.